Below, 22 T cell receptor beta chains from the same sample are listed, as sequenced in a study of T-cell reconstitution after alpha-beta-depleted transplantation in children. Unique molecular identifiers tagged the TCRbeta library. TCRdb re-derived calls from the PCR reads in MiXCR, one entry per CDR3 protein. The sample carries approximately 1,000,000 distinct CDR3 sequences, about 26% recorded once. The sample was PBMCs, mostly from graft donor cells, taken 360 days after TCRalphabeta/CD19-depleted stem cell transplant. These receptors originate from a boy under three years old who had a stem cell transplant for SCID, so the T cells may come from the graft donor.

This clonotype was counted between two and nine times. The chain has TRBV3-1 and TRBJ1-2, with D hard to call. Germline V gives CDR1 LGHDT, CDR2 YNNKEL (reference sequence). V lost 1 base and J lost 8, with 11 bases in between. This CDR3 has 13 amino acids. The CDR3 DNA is TGTGCCAGCAGCCAAGTGTGGACTAGGGGCTACACCTTC. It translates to CASSQVWTRGYTF.

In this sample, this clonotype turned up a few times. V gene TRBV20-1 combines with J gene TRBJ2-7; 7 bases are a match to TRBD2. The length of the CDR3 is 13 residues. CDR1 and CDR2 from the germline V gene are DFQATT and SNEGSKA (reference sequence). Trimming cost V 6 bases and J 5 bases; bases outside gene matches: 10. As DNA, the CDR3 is TGCAGTGCAAGCCGGGGGGTAGAGCACGAGCAGTACTTC. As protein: CSASRGVEHEQYF.

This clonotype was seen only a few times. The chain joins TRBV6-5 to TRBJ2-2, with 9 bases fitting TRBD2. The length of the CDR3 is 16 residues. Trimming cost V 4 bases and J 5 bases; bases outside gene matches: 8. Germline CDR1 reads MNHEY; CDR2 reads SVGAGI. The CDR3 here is CASSWRGGQDTGELFF. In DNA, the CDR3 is TGTGCCAGCAGTTGGCGGGGGGGCCAGGATACCGGGGAGCTGTTTTTT.

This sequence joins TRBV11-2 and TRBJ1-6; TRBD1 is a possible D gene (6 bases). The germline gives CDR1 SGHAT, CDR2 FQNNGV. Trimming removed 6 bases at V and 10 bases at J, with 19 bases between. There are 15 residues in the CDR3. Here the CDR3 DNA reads TGTGCCAGCAGGGGCGTTAGGGGGTCTCGGTCACCCCTCCACTTT. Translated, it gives CASRGVRGSRSPLHF.

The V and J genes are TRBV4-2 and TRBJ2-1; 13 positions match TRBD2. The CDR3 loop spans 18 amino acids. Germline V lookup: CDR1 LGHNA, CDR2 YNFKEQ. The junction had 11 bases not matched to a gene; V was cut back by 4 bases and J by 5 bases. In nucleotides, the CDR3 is TGTGCCAGCAGCCCCGAACTACTAGCGGGGGGGCACAACAATGAGCAGTTCTTC. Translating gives CASSPELLAGGHNNEQFF.

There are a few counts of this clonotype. Written as DNA, the CDR3 is TGCAGTGCTGGCGGGATAGCGGTGGGGACCCAGTACTTC. Residues: CSAGGIAVGTQYF. The genes are TRBV20-1 and TRBJ2-5; tentative D call: TRBD2 (6 bases). This CDR3 is built from 13 residues. Trimming stripped 5 bases from V and 7 bases from J, with 17 bases between. Germline CDR1 is DFQATT and CDR2 is SNEGSKA (reference sequence).

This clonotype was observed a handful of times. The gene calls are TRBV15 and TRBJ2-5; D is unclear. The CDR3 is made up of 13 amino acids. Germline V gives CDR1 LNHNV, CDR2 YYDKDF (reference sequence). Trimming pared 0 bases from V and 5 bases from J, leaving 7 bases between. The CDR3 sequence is CATSRDLEETQYF. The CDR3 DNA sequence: TGTGCCACCAGCAGAGATTTGGAGGAGACCCAGTACTTC.

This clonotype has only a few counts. CDR3 bases: TGTGCCAGCAGCACCGGTGGAGATACGCAGTATTTT. It encodes CASSTGGDTQYF. The rearrangement uses TRBV6-6 and TRBJ2-3; D unclear. This CDR3 contains 12 residues. Between the trimmed V and J ends, which lost 6 bases and 5 bases, there was a span of 9 bases. CDR1 is MNHNY and CDR2 is SVGAGI in the germline V gene (reference sequence).

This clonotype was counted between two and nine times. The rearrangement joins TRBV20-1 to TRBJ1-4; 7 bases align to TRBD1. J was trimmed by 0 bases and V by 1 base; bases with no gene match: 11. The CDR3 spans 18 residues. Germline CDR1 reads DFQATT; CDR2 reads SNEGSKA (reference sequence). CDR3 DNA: TGCAGTGCTAGAGCGAGACCAGGGGGGCTTCCAACTAATGAAAAACTGTTTTTT. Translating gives CSARARPGGLPTNEKLFF.

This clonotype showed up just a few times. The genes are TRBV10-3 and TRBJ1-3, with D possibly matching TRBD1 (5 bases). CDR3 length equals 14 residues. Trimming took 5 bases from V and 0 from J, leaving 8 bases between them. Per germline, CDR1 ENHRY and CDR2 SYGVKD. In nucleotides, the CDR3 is TGTGCCATCAGTAGGGGTGGCTCTGGAAACACCATATATTTT. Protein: CAISRGGSGNTIYF.

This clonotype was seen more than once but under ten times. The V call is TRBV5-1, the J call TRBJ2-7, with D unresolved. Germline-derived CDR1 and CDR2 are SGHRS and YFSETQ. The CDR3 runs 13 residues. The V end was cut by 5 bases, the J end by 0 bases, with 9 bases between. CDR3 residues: CASSPQNSYEQYF. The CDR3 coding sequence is TGCGCCAGCAGTCCCCAGAACTCCTACGAGCAGTACTTC.

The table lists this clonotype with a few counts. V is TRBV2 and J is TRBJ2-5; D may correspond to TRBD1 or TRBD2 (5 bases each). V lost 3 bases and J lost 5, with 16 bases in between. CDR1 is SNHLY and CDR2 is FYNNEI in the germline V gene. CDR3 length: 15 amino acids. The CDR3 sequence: CASSDGALGVETQYF. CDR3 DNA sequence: TGTGCCAGCAGTGATGGGGCTCTCGGGGTTGAGACCCAGTACTTC. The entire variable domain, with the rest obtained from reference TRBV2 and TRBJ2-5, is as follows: EPEVTQTPSHQVTQMGQEVILRCVPISNHLYFYWYRQILGQKVEFLVSFYNNEISEKSEIFDDQFSVERPDGSNFTLKIRSTKLEDSAMYFCASSDGALGVETQYFGPGTRLLVL.

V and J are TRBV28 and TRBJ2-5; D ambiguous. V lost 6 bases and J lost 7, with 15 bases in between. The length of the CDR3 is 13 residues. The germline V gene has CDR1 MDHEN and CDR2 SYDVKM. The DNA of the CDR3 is TGTGCCAGCAGATCATCCATAATCGGGACCCAGTACTTC. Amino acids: CASRSSIIGTQYF.

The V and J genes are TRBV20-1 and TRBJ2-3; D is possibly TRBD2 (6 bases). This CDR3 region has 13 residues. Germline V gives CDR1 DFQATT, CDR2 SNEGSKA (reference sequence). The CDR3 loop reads CSGGGAHTDTQYF. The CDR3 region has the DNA TGCAGCGGAGGAGGGGCACACACAGATACGCAGTATTTT.

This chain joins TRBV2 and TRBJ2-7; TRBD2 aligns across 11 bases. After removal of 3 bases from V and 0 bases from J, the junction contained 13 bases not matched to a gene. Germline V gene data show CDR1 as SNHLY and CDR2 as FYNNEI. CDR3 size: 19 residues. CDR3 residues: CASSDPTSGVRRSSYEQYF. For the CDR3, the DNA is TGTGCCAGCAGTGACCCGACTAGCGGGGTCCGCCGGAGCTCCTACGAGCAGTACTTC.

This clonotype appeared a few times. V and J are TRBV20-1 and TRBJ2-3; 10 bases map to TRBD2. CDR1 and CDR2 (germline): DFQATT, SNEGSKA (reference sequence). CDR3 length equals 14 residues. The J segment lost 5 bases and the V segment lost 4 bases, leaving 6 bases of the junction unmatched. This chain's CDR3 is CSATLAGVKDTQYF. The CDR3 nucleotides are TGCAGTGCTACCCTAGCGGGGGTCAAAGATACGCAGTATTTT.

In DNA, the CDR3 is TGCGCCAGCAGCCGAGGCGACAGGGAGCAAGAGACCCAGTACTTC. Translated: CASSRGDREQETQYF. The gene calls are TRBV5-1 and TRBJ2-5; 7 positions match TRBD1. CDR1 and CDR2 from the germline V gene are SGHRS and YFSETQ. V dropped 4 bases and J dropped 2; count of bases not matched to a gene: 8. CDR3 length: 15 residues.

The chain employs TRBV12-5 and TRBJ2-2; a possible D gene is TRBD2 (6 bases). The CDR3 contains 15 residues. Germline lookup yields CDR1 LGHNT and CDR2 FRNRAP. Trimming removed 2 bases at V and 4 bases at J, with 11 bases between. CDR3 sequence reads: CASGLWQGGTGELFF. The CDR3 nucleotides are TGTGCTAGTGGTTTGTGGCAGGGAGGCACCGGGGAGCTGTTTTTT.

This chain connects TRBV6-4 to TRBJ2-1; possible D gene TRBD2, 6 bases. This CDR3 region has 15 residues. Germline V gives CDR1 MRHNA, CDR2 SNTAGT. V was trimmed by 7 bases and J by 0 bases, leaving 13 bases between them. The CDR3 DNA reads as TGTGCCAGCAAGGGCGGGGCTATCTCCTACAATGAGCAGTTCTTC. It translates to CASKGGAISYNEQFF.

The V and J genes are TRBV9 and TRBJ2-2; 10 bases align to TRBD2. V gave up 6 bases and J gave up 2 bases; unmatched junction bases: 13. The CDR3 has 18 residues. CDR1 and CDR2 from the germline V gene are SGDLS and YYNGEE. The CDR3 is CASTADWLAGANTGELFF. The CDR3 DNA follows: TGTGCCAGCACGGCGGATTGGCTAGCGGGGGCTAACACCGGGGAGCTGTTTTTT. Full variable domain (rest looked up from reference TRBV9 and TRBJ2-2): DSGVTQTPKHLITATGQRVTLRCSPRSGDLSVYWYQQSLDQGLQFLIQYYNGEERAKGNILERFSAQQFPDLHSELNLSSLELGDSALYFCASTADWLAGANTGELFFGEGSRLTVL.

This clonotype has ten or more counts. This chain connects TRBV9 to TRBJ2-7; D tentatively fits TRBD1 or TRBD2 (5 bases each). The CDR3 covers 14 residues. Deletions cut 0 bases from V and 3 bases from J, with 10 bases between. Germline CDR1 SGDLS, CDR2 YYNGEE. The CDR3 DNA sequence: TGTGCCAGCAGCGTAGCGGGACCGAGCTACGAGCAGTACTTC. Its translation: CASSVAGPSYEQYF.

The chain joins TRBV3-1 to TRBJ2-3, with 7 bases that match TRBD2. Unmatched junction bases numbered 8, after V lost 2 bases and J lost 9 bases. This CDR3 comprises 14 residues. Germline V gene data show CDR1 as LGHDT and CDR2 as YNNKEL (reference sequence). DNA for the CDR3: TGTGCCAGCAGCCAAAGCGGGGCCTTTAGGACGCAGTATTTT. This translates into CASSQSGAFRTQYF.